Listed here are 6 T cell receptor beta chains from one sample, sequenced in a study of monozygotic twins with inflammatory bowel disease. TCRdb re-analyzed the 5' RACE reads; it lists each CDR3 protein once, without DNA. This sample's clone table lists a few hundred thousand distinct CDR3 sequences. The specimen was blood. The receptors stem from a human donor with ulcerative colitis or Crohn's disease, or a healthy co-twin of an affected twin (not recorded which).

This chain connects TRBV7-8 to TRBJ2-7; TCRdb gives TRBD1 as the D gene, but with no DNA this cannot be confirmed. Germline lookup yields CDR1 SGHVS and CDR2 FQNEAQ. The CDR3 length is 14 residues. The CDR3 region is CASSLARVLYEQYF.

This sequence joins TRBV7-2 and TRBJ1-1. This CDR3 contains 11 residues. Germline values: CDR1 SGHTA, CDR2 FQGNSA. The chain's CDR3 is CASSFYYEAFF.

V is TRBV29-1 and J is TRBJ2-2; the D gene TCRdb calls, TRBD1, cannot be checked with no DNA. This CDR3 has 16 residues. The germline CDR1 and CDR2 sequences are SQVTM and ANQGSEA. The CDR3 region is CSVAPKRSFNTGELFF.

J is TRBJ2-1 and V is TRBV10-3. Germline V gene data show CDR1 as ENHRY and CDR2 as SYGVKD. This CDR3 region has 14 residues. The CDR3 loop is CAISGIRNYNEQFF.

V usage is TRBV24-1 and J usage is TRBJ1-1. Looked up from germline, CDR1 is KGHDR and CDR2 is SFDVKD. The CDR3 is 12 residues long. CDR3 region: CATGDTSTEAFF.

This sequence joins TRBV6-5 and TRBJ1-3. Looked up from germline, CDR1 is MNHEY and CDR2 is SVGAGI. The CDR3 has 15 residues. The CDR3 reads CASSYMAASGNTIYF.